The 30 T cell receptor beta chains below were found in one sample sequenced in a study of post-analysis software for immune sequencing data. Notes on the study in general: Comparison of patients with controls showed 5 or 6 TRBV segments more frequent in patients, TRBV5-6, TRBV5-1 and TRBV20-1 among them.

Included in the TCR beta cDNA libraries were unique molecular identifiers. A single record per CDR3 protein comes from TCRdb applying MiXCR to the PCR reads. This repertoire shows more than 450,000 distinct CDR3 sequences, roughly 40% found once; its top ten account for around 1.7%. Their antigens are not known. Sequencing was done on a sample of blood. These receptors were taken from a girl aged 10 to 17 with multiple sclerosis.

This chain links TRBV5-1 with TRBJ2-7, with TRBD1 matching 9 bases. Germline V gives CDR1 SGHRS, CDR2 YFSETQ. The CDR3 runs to 15 residues. V lost 7 bases and J lost 5; bases outside the gene matches: 13. In DNA, the CDR3 is TGCGCCAGCTGCGGATCCGGGACAGGGATCGACGAGCAGTACTTC. It encodes CASCGSGTGIDEQYF.

This clonotype has just one count. The rearrangement joins TRBV21-1 to TRBJ1-6; the table's D gene call, TRBD1, was not cross checked with the DNA. TRBV21-1 is shown as a pseudogene. This CDR3 has 17 residues. The CDR3 spells CASSKAKLRTGRSPLHF. CDR3 bases: TGTGCCAGCAGCAAAGCCAAACTAAGGACAGGGCGGTCACCCCTCCACTTT.

The rearrangement uses TRBV6-5 and TRBJ2-1, with D hard to call. The CDR3 is 18 amino acids. V was shortened by 0 bases and J by 6 bases, with 21 bases between the two germline ends. The germline CDR1 and CDR2 sequences are MNHEY and SVGAGI. CDR3 DNA: TGTGCCAGCAGTTACTCGATGATGTCGTCTACAAAGACCAATGAGCAGTTCTTC. Its protein product is CASSYSMMSSTKTNEQFF.

The gene calls are TRBV5-1 and TRBJ2-1; perhaps TRBD2 as D (5 bases). The CDR3 is made up of 15 amino acids. Looked up from germline, CDR1 is SGHRS and CDR2 is YFSETQ. Between the trimmed V and J ends, which lost 4 bases and 0 bases, there was a span of 11 bases. Here the CDR3 DNA reads TGCGCCAGCAGCGCACTAGTCAGCTCCTACAATGAGCAGTTCTTC. Residues: CASSALVSSYNEQFF.

This clonotype was picked up a small number of times. The V gene is TRBV7-2, the J gene TRBJ2-3, with D maybe TRBD1 (6 bases). This CDR3 has 12 amino acids. V was clipped by 3 bases and J by 6 bases, with 7 bases between them. Germline CDR1 SGHTA, CDR2 FQGNSA. The CDR3 region has the DNA TGTGCCAGCAGCTTCGACAGGGATACGCAGTATTTT. Translation gives CASSFDRDTQYF.

For this clonotype: At one of its ends the junction is not consistent with the germline gene, which may arise from a read error. V gene TRBV10-3 combines with J gene TRBJ2-4; a possible D gene is TRBD1 (6 bases). The tail of the sequence fits TRBJ2-7 better, so the J call may be wrong. The CDR3 length is 14 residues. Germline V gene lookup returns CDR1 ENHRY and CDR2 SYGVKD. CDR3 loop: CAIRESSRGDEQYF. CDR3 DNA: TGTGCCATCAGGGAGTCGAGCAGGGGTGACGAGCAGTACTTC.

The chain uses TRBV20-1 and TRBJ1-2; D is perhaps TRBD1 (5 bases). Germline V lookup: CDR1 DFQATT, CDR2 SNEGSKA (reference sequence). Trimming cost V 5 bases and J 5 bases, with 18 bases left between them. There are 14 residues in the CDR3. This chain's CDR3 is CSARPGDGAYGYTF. Here the CDR3 DNA reads TGCAGTGCTCGCCCGGGCGACGGGGCTTATGGCTACACCTTC.

CDR3 region: CSARSDSFADTQYF. DNA of the CDR3: TGCAGTGCTAGGAGTGACAGCTTCGCAGATACGCAGTATTTT. The J gene is TRBJ2-3, the V gene TRBV20-1; weak D call: TRBD1 (5 bases). Germline lookup yields CDR1 DFQATT and CDR2 SNEGSKA (reference sequence). Deletions cut 3 bases from V and 4 bases from J, with 14 bases between. The CDR3 is 14 amino acids.

In this sample, this clonotype turned up a few times. The chain combines TRBV3-1 with TRBJ2-7, with 8 bases fitting TRBD1. Germline V gene data show CDR1 as LGHDT and CDR2 as YNNKEL (reference sequence). V shed 1 base, J shed 5 bases, and the junction held 7 bases outside the gene matches. CDR3 length equals 15 residues. The CDR3 loop is CASSQAGQGTHEQYF. The CDR3 DNA follows: TGTGCCAGCAGCCAAGCAGGACAGGGTACCCACGAGCAGTACTTC.

J is TRBJ2-6 and V is TRBV7-2, with D uncertain. The CDR3 contains 16 residues. Per the germline V gene, CDR1 is SGHTA and CDR2 is FQGNSA. V was pared by 2 bases and J by 0 bases, with 8 bases between. The CDR3 DNA is TGTGCCAGCAGCTTATGGGCACTCTCTGGGGCCAACGTCCTGACTTTC. Translation: CASSLWALSGANVLTF.

The sample holds a few counts of this clonotype. CDR3 region: CASSLGLDEQYF. CDR3 DNA: TGTGCCAGCAGTTTAGGGCTGGACGAGCAGTACTTC. V is TRBV12-3 or TRBV12-4 and J is TRBJ2-7; D is unresolved. CDR3 length equals 12 residues. Trimming left V 1 base short and J 5 bases short, with 6 bases between.

V gene TRBV20-1 combines with J gene TRBJ2-1; tentative D call: TRBD2 (7 bases). The J call is doubtful: the DNA matches TRBJ2-7 better. Germline lookup yields CDR1 DFQATT and CDR2 SNEGSKA (reference sequence). The CDR3 consists of 15 residues. This chain's CDR3 is CSASVGWGGRYEQYF. CDR3 nucleotide sequence: TGCAGTGCTAGCGTCGGGTGGGGGGGGCGCTACGAGCAGTACTTC.

On this clonotype: Likely a read error: the CDR3 ends without its conserved phenylalanine or tryptophan. The chain joins TRBV24-1 to TRBJ2-3; 10 positions match TRBD2. The CDR3 spans 14 residues. Germline loops: CDR1 KGHDR, CDR2 SFDVKD. The trim removed 4 bases at V and 10 bases at J, leaving 7 bases unmatched. CDR3 sequence reads: CATSEQKLAGPQYC. Here the CDR3 DNA reads TGTGCCACCAGTGAACAGAAACTAGCGGGGCCGCAGTATTGT.

This clonotype was seen a few times. The chain is built from TRBV4-1 and TRBJ1-4, with D perhaps matching TRBD1 (5 bases). CDR3 length equals 16 residues. Between the trimmed V and J ends, which lost 5 bases and 5 bases, there was a span of 18 bases. Germline V gene lookup returns CDR1 MGHRA and CDR2 YSYEKL. The DNA of the CDR3 is TGCGCCAGCAGCTCGAACGCGGGGACTTGGAATGAAAAACTGTTTTTT. It yields the protein CASSSNAGTWNEKLFF.

The V call is TRBV5-1, the J call TRBJ2-3; D assignment may be TRBD1 or TRBD2 (5 bases each). CDR3 size: 15 residues. Germline V gives CDR1 SGHRS, CDR2 YFSETQ. With 5 bases removed from V and 0 bases from J, the gap between germline ends came to 13 bases. CDR3 nucleotides: TGCGCCAGCAGTCTACAGGAGGCTAGCACAGATACGCAGTATTTT. It is translated as CASSLQEASTDTQYF.

The chain links TRBV20-1 to TRBJ2-7; no firm D call. V lost 5 bases, J lost 3 bases, and 8 bases lay in between. In germline, CDR1 is DFQATT, CDR2 SNEGSKA (reference sequence). The CDR3 contains 11 residues. The CDR3 protein is CSAAHNYEQYF. Here the CDR3 DNA reads TGCAGTGCTGCCCACAACTACGAGCAGTACTTC.

V usage is TRBV5-7 and J usage is TRBJ2-4; TRBD2 is a possible D gene (5 bases). TRBJ2-5 explains the end of the DNA better; the J call may be wrong. TRBV5-7 is identified as an open reading frame with a role that is uncertain. The CDR3 length is 13 residues. The CDR3 coding sequence is TGTGCCAGCACCCCACGGGGTCAAGAGACCCAGTACTTC. Protein: CASTPRGQETQYF.

This clonotype was counted a few times. This chain joins TRBV14 and TRBJ1-2; D may be TRBD1 (6 bases). Between the trimmed V and J ends, which lost 4 bases and 10 bases, there was a span of 16 bases. CDR3 length: 13 amino acids. From germline, CDR1 is SGHDN and CDR2 FVKESK. The CDR3 region has the DNA TGTGCCAGCAGCCGAGAGACAGGTCAGGACTACACCTTC. Translating gives CASSRETGQDYTF.

The count of this clonotype is one. The CDR3 DNA follows: TGTGCCAGCAGCTTAGATCGACAGTTAGGCTACAATGAGCAGTTCTTC. Its protein product is CASSLDRQLGYNEQFF. This chain joins TRBV7-2 and TRBJ2-1; perhaps TRBD1 as D (5 bases). The CDR3 runs 16 residues. CDR1 and CDR2 from the germline V gene are SGHTA and FQGNSA. V lost 1 base to trimming and J lost 3 bases, with 13 bases between them.

V usage is TRBV20-1 and J usage is TRBJ1-5; a weak D match, TRBD1 (5 bases). The germline gives CDR1 DFQATT, CDR2 SNEGSKA (reference sequence). V was trimmed by 1 base and J by 6 bases, leaving 13 bases between them. The length of the CDR3 is 14 residues. The CDR3 DNA is TGCAGTGCTAGAGTTGCAGGGATCGGTCAGCCCCAGCATTTT. As protein: CSARVAGIGQPQHF.

The gene calls are TRBV5-6 and TRBJ2-7; TRBD1 matches 7 bases. The V segment lost 2 bases and the J segment 3 bases; nucleotides outside the gene matches: 5. Germline V lookup: CDR1 SGHDT, CDR2 YYEEEE. This CDR3 has 14 amino acids. This CDR3 reads CASSFQGDLYEQYF. The CDR3, as DNA: TGTGCCAGCAGCTTTCAGGGGGACCTCTACGAGCAGTACTTC.

This chain uses TRBV3-1 with TRBJ1-1; tentatively, D is TRBD1 (5 bases). This CDR3 comprises 17 residues. The V end was cut by 4 bases, the J end by 1 base, with 19 bases between. Germline V CDR1 and CDR2: LGHDT, YNNKEL (reference sequence). The CDR3 is CASSPDTRYSPNTEAFF. The CDR3 nucleotides read TGTGCCAGCAGCCCGGACACCCGATATAGCCCGAACACTGAAGCTTTCTTT. Supplemented by reference TRBV3-1 and TRBJ1-1, the full variable domain reads DTAVSQTPKYLVTQMGNDKSIKCEQNLGHDTMYWYKQDSKKFLKIMFSYNNKELIINETVPNRFSPKSPDKAHLNLHINSLELGDSAVYFCASSPDTRYSPNTEAFFGQGTRLTVV.

The rearrangement links TRBV5-1 to TRBJ1-1; tentative D call: TRBD1 (5 bases). The CDR3 extends over 13 amino acids. The germline V gene has CDR1 SGHRS and CDR2 YFSETQ. V dropped 4 bases and J dropped 8 bases, with 15 bases sitting between them. The CDR3 region has the DNA TGCGCCAGCAGCCCGGAGGGCAGGGTAGAAGCTTTCTTT. Its translation: CASSPEGRVEAFF. Complete variable domain (other parts from reference TRBV5-1 and TRBJ1-1): KAGVTQTPRYLIKTRGQQVTLSCSPISGHRSVSWYQQTPGQGLQFLFEYFSETQRNKGNFPGRFSGRQFSNSRSEMNVSTLELGDSALYLCASSPEGRVEAFFGQGTRLTVV.

V and J are TRBV6-5 and TRBJ2-5; D not resolved. This CDR3 is built from 12 residues. The germline gives CDR1 MNHEY, CDR2 SVGAGI. V was clipped by 6 bases and J by 5 bases, with 10 bases between them. The CDR3 spells CASSPMGETQYF. DNA of the CDR3: TGTGCCAGCAGCCCTATGGGGGAGACCCAGTACTTC.

As regards this clonotype: One junction end does not reproduce the germline sequence, and a read error may be involved. The chain joins TRBV6-6 to TRBJ2-3; TRBD1 agrees at 8 bases. This CDR3 has 16 residues. Germline assignment: CDR1 MNHNY and CDR2 SVGAGI (reference sequence). CDR3: CAGSYPQGENTDTQYF. The CDR3 nucleotides read TGTGCCGGCAGTTACCCACAGGGGGAGAACACAGATACGCAGTATTTT.

This clonotype was detected a few times. The chain has TRBV10-3 and TRBJ1-2; 7 bases match TRBD1. CDR1 is ENHRY, CDR2 SYGVKD, per germline. There are 14 residues in the CDR3. With 6 bases clipped from V and 2 bases from J, the junction kept 6 bases outside the gene matches. CDR3 residues: CAIRTGQLNYGYTF. CDR3 nucleotide sequence: TGTGCCATCAGGACGGGACAGTTAAACTATGGCTACACCTTC.

This chain links TRBV7-9 with TRBJ1-4; D ambiguous. Germline V lookup: CDR1 SEHNR, CDR2 FQNEAQ (reference sequence). V lost 3 bases and J lost 7, with 12 bases in between. The CDR3 sequence is 14 residues long. In DNA, the CDR3 is TGTGCCAGCAGCTTTTTTACAGAGGGTGAAAAACTGTTTTTT. It translates to CASSFFTEGEKLFF.

The chain links TRBV11-1 to TRBJ1-4; TRBD1 matches at 11 bases. Germline V gene lookup returns CDR1 SGHAT and CDR2 FQDESV (reference sequence). V lost 5 bases, J lost 8 bases, and 10 bases stayed unmatched. The length of the CDR3 is 16 residues. DNA for the CDR3: TGTGCCAGCAGCGGCAAGGACAGGGGGCGCTCGGAAAAACTGTTTTTT. Translating gives CASSGKDRGRSEKLFF.

The chain carries TRBV9 and TRBJ2-5; TRBD2 matches 15 bases. With 4 bases clipped from V and 4 bases from J, the junction kept 5 bases outside the gene matches. The CDR3 is made up of 16 amino acids. The germline V gene has CDR1 SGDLS and CDR2 YYNGEE. CDR3 bases: TGTGCCAGCAGCCTTGGACTAGCGGGGGGGCCAGAGACCCAGTACTTC. Translating it yields CASSLGLAGGPETQYF.

This chain uses TRBV7-3 with TRBJ2-1, with 8 bases aligning to TRBD2. Germline V lookup: CDR1 SGHTA, CDR2 FQGTGA. Trimming at V came to 1 base and at J to 2 bases, leaving 7 bases not matched to a gene. The CDR3 runs 17 residues. DNA for the CDR3: TGTGCCAGCAGCTTAAATCCCAGCGGGAGCACCTACAATGAGCAGTTCTTC. It translates to CASSLNPSGSTYNEQFF.